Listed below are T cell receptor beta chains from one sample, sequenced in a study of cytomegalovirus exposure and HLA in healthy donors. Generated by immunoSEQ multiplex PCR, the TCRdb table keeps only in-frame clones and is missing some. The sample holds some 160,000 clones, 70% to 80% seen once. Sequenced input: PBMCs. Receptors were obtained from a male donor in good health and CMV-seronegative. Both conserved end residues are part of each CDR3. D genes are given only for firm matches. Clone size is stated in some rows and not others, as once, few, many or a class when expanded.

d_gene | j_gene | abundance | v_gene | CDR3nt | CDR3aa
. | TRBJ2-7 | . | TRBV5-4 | TGTGCCAGCAGCTTGACAGGGAGCTCCTACGAGCAGTACTTC | CASSLTGSSYEQYF
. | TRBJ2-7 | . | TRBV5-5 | TGTGCCAGCAGCTTGCCCAGTCGCAGCTACGAGCAGTACTTC | CASSLPSRSYEQYF
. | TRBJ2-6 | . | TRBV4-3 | TGCGCCAGCAGCCAAGTAACATCTGGGGCCAACGTCCTGACTTTC | CASSQVTSGANVLTF
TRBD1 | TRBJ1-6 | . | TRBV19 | TGTGCCAGTACCCCGTTAGGACAGGGGGCGAGTTCACCCCTCCACTTT | CASTPLGQGASSPLHF
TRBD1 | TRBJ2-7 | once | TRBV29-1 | TGCAGCGTTGGCAGACAGGGCTACGAGCAGTACTTC | CSVGRQGYEQYF
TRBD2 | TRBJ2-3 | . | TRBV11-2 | TGTGCCAGCAGCTTAGATCGGGCTAGCGGCGGTACGCAGTATTTT | CASSLDRASGGTQYF
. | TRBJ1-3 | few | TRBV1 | TGCACCAGCAGCCAAGATCCAGGACAGGGGCCCTCTGGAAACACCATATATTTT | CTSSQDPGQGPSGNTIYF
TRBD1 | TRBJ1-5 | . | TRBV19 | TGTGCCAGTAGTACCCAGGGGGACAATCAGCCCCAGCATTTT | CASSTQGDNQPQHF
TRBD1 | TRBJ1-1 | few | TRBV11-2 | TGTGCCAGCAGCCCATCTACAGGGGGTGCCGCTTCGAATCACTTT | CASSPSTGGAASNHF
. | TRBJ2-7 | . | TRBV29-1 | TGCAGCGTTGAAAGTTCAGGGGGGTACGAGCAGTACTTC | CSVESSGGYEQYF
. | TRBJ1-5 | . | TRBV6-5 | TGTGCCAGCAGCCGACATAATCAGCCCCAGCATTTT | CASSRHNQPQHF